The text below deals with one T cell receptor (beta chain). The source of the sample is a study of blood T cell repertoires in COVID-19. Study in general: The samples span acute and convalescent COVID-19 from the United States, Italy and Spain.

CDR3 length: 13 residues. Trimming left V 1 base short and J 7 bases short, with 11 bases between. Germline-derived CDR1 and CDR2 are GTSNPN and SVGIG (reference sequence). How the authors handled the data: Using reference gene primer amplification, nucleated cell counts were estimated. The table came from immunoSEQ multiplex PCR; TCRdb's copy has only in-frame clones and leaves some out. V, J and clone size are taken as reported in that table, and D and trimming were inferred from the DNA itself. The repertoire holds 90,000 to 120,000 clones, with 75% to 95% as singletons. This receptor was obtained from a woman in her 30s with acute or convalescent COVID-19. The chain couples TRBV30 to TRBJ2-1, with D possibly being TRBD2 (6 bases). The sequencing sample was made of peripheral blood. The CDR3 coding sequence is TGTGCCTGGAGTGGCAATAGCGGTAATGAGCAGTTCTTC. This encodes CAWSGNSGNEQFF.